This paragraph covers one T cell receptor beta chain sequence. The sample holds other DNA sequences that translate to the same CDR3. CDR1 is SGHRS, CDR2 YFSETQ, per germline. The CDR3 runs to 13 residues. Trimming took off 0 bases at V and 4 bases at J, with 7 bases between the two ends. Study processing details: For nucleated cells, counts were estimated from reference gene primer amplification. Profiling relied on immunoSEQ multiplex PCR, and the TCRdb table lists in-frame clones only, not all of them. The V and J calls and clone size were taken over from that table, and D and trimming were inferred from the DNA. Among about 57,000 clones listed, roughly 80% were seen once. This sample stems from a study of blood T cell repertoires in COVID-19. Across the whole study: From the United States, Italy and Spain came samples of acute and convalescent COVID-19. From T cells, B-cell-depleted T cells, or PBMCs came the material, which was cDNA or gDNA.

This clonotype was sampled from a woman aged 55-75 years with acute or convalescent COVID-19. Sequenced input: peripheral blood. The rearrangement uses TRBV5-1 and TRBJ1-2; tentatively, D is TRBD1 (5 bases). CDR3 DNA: TGCGCCAGCAGCTTGGAAGGGGCCTATGGCTACACCTTC. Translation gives CASSLEGAYGYTF.